Detailed here is one TCR beta chain. Other DNA sequences in the sample encode the same CDR3. This sample stems from a study of radiotherapy plus CTLA-4 blockade in lung cancer. Assay used: immunoSEQ multiplex PCR; TCRdb lists only in-frame clones, some missing. The sample yields more than 90,000 clones, approximately 78% seen once. The germline V gene encodes CDR1 SGHVS and CDR2 FQNEAQ. V was shortened by 1 base and J by 0 bases, with 10 bases between the two germline ends. The CDR3 totals 15 residues. This chain joins TRBV7-8 and TRBJ2-7, with D possibly matching TRBD2 (5 bases). The TCR was taken from a human donor with non-small cell lung cancer that progressed on radiotherapy plus ipilimumab. The sample here was peripheral blood, taken from a patient treated with radiotherapy plus ipilimumab. The CDR3 DNA sequence: TGTGCCAGCAGCTTAGTGCGAGGGAGCTCCTACGAGCAGTACTTC. It translates to CASSLVRGSSYEQYF.